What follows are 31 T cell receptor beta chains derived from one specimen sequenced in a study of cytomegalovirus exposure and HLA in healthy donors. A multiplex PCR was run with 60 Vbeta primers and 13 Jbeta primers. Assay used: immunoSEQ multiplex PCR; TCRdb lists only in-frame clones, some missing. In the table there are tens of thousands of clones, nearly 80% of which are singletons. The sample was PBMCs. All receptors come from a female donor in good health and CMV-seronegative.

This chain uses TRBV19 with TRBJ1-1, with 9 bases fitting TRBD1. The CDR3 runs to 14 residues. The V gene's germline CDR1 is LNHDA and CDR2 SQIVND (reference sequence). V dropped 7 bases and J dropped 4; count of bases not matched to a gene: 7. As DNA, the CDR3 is TGTGCCAGTAACCCGGGACAGGGCGCCACTGAAGCTTTCTTT. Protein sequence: CASNPGQGATEAFF. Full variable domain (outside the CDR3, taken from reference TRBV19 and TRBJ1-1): DGGITQSPKYLFRKEGQNVTLSCEQNLNHDAMYWYRQDPGQGLRLIYYSQIVNDFQKGDIAEGYSVSREKKESFPLTVTSAQKNPTAFYLCASNPGQGATEAFFGQGTRLTVV.

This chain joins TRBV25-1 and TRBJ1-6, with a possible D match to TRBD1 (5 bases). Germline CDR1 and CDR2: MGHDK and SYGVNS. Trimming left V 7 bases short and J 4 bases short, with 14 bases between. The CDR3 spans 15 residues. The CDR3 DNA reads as TGTGCCAGCACCGACGGGGGGATATATAATTCACCCCTCCACTTT. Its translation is CASTDGGIYNSPLHF.

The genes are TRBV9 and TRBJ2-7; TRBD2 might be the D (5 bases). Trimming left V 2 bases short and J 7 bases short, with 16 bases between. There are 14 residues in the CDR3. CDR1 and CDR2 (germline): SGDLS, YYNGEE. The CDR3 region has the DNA TGTGCCAGCAGCGTGGGCGACTCGTTAGCGGAGCAGTACTTC. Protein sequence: CASSVGDSLAEQYF.

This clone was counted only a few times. The CDR3 sequence: CASSAQGALGYTF. CDR3 DNA sequence: TGTGCCAGCAGTGCACAGGGGGCGCTTGGCTACACCTTC. This sequence joins TRBV6-1 and TRBJ1-2, with TRBD1 identical over 9 bases. The CDR3 is 13 amino acids. Germline loops: CDR1 MNHNS, CDR2 SASEGT. The ends lost 4 bases at V and 7 bases at J; junction bases unmatched: 4.

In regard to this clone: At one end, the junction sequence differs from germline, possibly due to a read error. The CDR3 loop is CASSLNRDTEAFF. Here the CDR3 DNA reads TGTGCTAGCAGCCTTAACAGGGACACTGAAGCTTTCTTT. V and J are TRBV7-7 and TRBJ1-1, with D perhaps matching TRBD1 (6 bases). Looked up from germline, CDR1 is SSHAT and CDR2 is FNYEAQ (reference sequence). CDR3 length: 13 amino acids.

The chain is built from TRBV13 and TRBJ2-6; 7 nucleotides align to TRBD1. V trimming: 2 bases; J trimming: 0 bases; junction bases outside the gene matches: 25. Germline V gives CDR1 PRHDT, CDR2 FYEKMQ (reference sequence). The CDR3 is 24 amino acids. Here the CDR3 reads CASSLREPETGQNLSRSGANVLTF. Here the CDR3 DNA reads TGTGCCAGCAGCTTACGCGAACCTGAGACAGGGCAGAATCTGTCTCGCTCTGGGGCCAACGTCCTGACTTTC.

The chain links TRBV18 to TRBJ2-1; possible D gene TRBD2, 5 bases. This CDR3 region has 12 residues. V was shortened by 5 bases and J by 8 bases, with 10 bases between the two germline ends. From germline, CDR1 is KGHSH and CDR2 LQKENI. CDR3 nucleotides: TGTGCCAGCTCAATGGGAGATGATGAGCAGTTCTTC. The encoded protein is CASSMGDDEQFF.

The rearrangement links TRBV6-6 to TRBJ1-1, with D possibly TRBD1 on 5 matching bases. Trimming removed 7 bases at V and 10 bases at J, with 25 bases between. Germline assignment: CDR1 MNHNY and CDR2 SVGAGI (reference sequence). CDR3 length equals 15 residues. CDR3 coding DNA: TGTGCCAGCAATTTAAACAATGACCCCCTTGGGGCAGCTTTCTTT. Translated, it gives CASNLNNDPLGAAFF.

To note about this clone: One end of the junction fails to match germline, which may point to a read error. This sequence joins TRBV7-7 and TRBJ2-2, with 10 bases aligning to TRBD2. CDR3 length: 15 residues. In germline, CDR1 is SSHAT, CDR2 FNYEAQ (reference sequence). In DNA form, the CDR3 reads TGTGCTAGCAGCCCCGGGACTAGCGTTTTCGGGGAGCTGTTTTTT. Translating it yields CASSPGTSVFGELFF.

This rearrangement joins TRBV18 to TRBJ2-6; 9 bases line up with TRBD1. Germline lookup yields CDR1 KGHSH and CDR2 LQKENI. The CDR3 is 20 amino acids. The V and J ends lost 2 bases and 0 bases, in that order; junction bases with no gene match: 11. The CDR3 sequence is CASSPSRQGDSPSGANVLTF. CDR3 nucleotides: TGTGCCAGCTCACCATCCAGACAGGGGGACTCCCCCTCTGGGGCCAACGTCCTGACTTTC.

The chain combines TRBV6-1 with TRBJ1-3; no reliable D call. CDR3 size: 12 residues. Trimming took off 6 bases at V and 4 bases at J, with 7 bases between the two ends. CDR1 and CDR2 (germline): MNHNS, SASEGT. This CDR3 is CASRTGGNTIYF. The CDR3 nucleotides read TGTGCCAGCAGGACGGGGGGAAACACCATATATTTT.

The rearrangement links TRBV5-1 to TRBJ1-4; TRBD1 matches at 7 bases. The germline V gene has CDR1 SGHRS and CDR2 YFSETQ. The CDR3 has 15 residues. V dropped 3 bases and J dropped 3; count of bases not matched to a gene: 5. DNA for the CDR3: TGCGCCAGCAGCTCCCGACAGGGTTCTAATGAAAAACTGTTTTTT. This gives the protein CASSSRQGSNEKLFF.

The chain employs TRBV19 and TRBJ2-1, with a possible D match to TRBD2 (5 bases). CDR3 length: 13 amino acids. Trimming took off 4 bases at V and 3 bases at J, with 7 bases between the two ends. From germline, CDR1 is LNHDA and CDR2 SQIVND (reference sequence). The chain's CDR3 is CASSTRDYNEQFF. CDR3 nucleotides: TGTGCCAGTAGTACCCGGGACTACAATGAGCAGTTCTTC.

CDR3: CASSFPRDRGNTDTQYF. The CDR3 region has the DNA TGTGCCAGCAGCTTCCCCCGGGACAGGGGAAACACAGATACGCAGTATTTT. J is TRBJ2-3 and V is TRBV7-8; 10 bases line up with TRBD1. Germline-derived CDR1 and CDR2 are SGHVS and FQNEAQ. The CDR3 consists of 17 residues. V lost 3 bases, J lost 2 bases, and 8 bases stayed unmatched.

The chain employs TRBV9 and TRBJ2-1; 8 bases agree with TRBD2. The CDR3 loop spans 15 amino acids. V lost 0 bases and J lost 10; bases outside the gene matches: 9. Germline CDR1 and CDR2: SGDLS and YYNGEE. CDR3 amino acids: CASSVESGGQWEQFF. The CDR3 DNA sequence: TGTGCCAGCAGCGTAGAAAGCGGGGGCCAGTGGGAGCAGTTCTTC. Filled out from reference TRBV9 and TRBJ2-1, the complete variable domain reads DSGVTQTPKHLITATGQRVTLRCSPRSGDLSVYWYQQSLDQGLQFLIQYYNGEERAKGNILERFSAQQFPDLHSELNLSSLELGDSALYFCASSVESGGQWEQFFGPGTRLTVL.

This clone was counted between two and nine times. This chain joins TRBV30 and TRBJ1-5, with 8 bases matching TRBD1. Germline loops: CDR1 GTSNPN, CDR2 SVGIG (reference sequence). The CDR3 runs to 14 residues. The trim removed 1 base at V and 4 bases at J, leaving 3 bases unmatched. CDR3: CAWSEQGGNQPQHF. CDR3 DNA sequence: TGTGCCTGGAGTGAACAGGGGGGAAATCAGCCCCAGCATTTT.

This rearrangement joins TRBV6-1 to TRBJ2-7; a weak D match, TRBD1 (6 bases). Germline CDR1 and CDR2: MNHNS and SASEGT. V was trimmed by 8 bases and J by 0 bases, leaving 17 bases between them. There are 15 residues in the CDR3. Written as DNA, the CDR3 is TGTGCCAGCGGCCCCGGGACAAGGAGCTCCTACGAGCAGTACTTC. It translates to CASGPGTRSSYEQYF.

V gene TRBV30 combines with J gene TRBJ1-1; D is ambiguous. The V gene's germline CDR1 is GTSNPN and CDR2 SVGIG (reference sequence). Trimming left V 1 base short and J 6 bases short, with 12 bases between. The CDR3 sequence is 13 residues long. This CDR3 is CAWSGQTVAEAFF. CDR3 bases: TGTGCCTGGAGTGGCCAGACTGTCGCTGAAGCTTTCTTT.

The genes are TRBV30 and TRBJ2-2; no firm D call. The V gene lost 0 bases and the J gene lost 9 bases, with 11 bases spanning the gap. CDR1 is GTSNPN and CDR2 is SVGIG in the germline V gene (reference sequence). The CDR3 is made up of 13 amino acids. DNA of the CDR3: TGTGCCTGGAGTGTACATCCGCCCAGGGAGCTGTTTTTT. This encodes CAWSVHPPRELFF.

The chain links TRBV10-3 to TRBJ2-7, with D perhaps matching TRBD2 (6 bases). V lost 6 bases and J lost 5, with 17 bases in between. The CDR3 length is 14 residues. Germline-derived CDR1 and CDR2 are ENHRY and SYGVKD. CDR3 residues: CAIRGDSSGDEQYF. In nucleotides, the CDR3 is TGTGCCATCAGGGGGGACTCCTCAGGCGACGAGCAGTACTTC.

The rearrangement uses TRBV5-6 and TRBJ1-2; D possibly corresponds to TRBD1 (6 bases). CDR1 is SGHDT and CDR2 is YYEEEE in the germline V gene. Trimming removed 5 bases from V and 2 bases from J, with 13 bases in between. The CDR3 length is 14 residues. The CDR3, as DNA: TGTGCCAGCAGTCCTCCCGGGACAAACTATGGCTACACCTTC. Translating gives CASSPPGTNYGYTF.

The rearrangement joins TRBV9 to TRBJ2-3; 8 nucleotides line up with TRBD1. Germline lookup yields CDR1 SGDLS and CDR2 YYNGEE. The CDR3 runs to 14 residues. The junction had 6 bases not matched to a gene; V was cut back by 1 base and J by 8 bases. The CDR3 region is CASSVSGQGATQYF. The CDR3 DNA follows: TGTGCCAGCAGCGTAAGCGGACAGGGCGCTACGCAGTATTTT. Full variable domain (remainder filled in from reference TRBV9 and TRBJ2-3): DSGVTQTPKHLITATGQRVTLRCSPRSGDLSVYWYQQSLDQGLQFLIQYYNGEERAKGNILERFSAQQFPDLHSELNLSSLELGDSALYFCASSVSGQGATQYFGPGTRLTVL.

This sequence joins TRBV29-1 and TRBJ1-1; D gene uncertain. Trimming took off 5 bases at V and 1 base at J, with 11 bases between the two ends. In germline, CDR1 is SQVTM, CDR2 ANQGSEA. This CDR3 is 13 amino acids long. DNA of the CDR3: TGCAGCGTTCCTGTCCAAGCGAACACTGAAGCTTTCTTT. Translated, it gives CSVPVQANTEAFF.

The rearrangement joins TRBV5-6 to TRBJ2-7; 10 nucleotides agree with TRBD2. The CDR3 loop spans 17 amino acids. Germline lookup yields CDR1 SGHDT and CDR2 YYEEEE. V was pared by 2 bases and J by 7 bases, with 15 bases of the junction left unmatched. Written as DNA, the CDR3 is TGTGCCAGCAGCTTACAATCCGCAGCGGGGGGGCCTGGGGAGCAGTACTTC. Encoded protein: CASSLQSAAGGPGEQYF.

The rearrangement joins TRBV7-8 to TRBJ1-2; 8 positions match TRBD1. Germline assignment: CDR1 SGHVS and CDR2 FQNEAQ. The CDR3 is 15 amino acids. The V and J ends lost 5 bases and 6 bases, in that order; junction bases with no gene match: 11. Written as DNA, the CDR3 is TGTGCCAGCAGCGCGAAAGCCCTGACAGGGGATGGCTACACCTTC. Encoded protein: CASSAKALTGDGYTF.

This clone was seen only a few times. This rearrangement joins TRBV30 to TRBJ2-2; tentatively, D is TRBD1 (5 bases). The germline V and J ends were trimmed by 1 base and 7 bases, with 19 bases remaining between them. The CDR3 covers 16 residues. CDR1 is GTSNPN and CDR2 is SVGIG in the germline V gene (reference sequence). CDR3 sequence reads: CAWSDYYPRESGELFF. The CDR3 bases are TGTGCCTGGAGTGATTACTACCCCAGGGAAAGCGGGGAGCTGTTTTTT.

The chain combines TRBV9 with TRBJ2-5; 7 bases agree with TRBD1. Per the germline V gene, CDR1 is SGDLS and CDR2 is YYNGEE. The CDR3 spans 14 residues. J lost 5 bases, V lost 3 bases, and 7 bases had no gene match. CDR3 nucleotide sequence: TGTGCCAGCAGCGAACGACAGGGTTTGGAGACCCAGTACTTC. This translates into CASSERQGLETQYF.

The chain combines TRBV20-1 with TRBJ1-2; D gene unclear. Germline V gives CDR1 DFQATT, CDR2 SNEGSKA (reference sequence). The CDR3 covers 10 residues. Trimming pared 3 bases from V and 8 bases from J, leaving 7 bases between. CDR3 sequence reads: CSARMTGYTF. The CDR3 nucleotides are TGCAGTGCTAGGATGACAGGCTACACCTTC.

This CDR3 reads CATSRVLLGGTEAFF. The CDR3 DNA sequence: TGTGCCACCAGCAGAGTCCTTCTCGGGGGAACTGAAGCTTTCTTT. This chain joins TRBV15 and TRBJ1-1, with a possible D match to TRBD1 (5 bases). The germline V and J ends were trimmed by 1 base and 5 bases, with 14 bases remaining between them. The CDR3 contains 15 residues. Per germline, CDR1 LNHNV and CDR2 YYDKDF (reference sequence).

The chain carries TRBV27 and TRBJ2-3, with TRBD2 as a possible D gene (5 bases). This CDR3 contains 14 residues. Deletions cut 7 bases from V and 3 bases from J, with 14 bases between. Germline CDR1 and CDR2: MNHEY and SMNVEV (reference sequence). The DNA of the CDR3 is TGTGCCAGCATGAGGGCAGTAGGGACAGATACGCAGTATTTT. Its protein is CASMRAVGTDTQYF.

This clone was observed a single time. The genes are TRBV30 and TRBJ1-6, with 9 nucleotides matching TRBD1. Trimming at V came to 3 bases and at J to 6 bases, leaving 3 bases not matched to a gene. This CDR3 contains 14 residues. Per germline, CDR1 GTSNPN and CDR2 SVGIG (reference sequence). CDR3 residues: CAWRTGGGNSPLHF. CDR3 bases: TGTGCCTGGAGGACAGGGGGAGGTAATTCACCCCTCCACTTT.